This TCR beta chain was observed in a study of blood T cells in healthy people across ages. Overall study context: The template switching approach captured approximately one barcoded beta molecule for every two T cells. Study-wide results and limits: What prevented conclusive comparison of naive and antigen-experienced cells was that PBMCs were unsorted.

Together with a sample-barcoded 5' primer, a J-beta primer mix was included in a second PCR lasting about 7 to 12 cycles. In TCRdb, the 5' RACE reads were re-called with MiXCR into one record per CDR3 protein. The profile shows 730,000 or so distinct CDR3 sequences, roughly 45% of them singletons. Individuals who donated were healthy Caucasians from Russia aged roughly 6 to 90. Per-sample yields of isolated PBMCs were at least 6 million. To note about this clonotype: The antigen remains unidentified.

Trimming shortened V by 5 bases and J by 7 bases, and 12 bases separated the two germline ends. Looked up from germline, CDR1 is PRHDT and CDR2 is FYEKMQ (reference sequence). The CDR3 is 12 amino acids. What was sequenced was blood. The origin of this receptor is a woman in her sixties in good health. The rearrangement links TRBV13 to TRBJ2-7; a weak D match, TRBD1 (6 bases). The CDR3 sequence: CASSHTGREQYF. The CDR3 DNA follows: TGTGCCAGCAGCCACACAGGGCGGGAGCAGTACTTC.